The 24 T cell receptor beta chains given below trace back to one sample, sequenced in a study of cytomegalovirus exposure and HLA in healthy donors. Use of 60 Vbeta and 13 Jbeta primers characterized the PCR. This table comes from immunoSEQ multiplex PCR, and its TCRdb copy is limited to in-frame clones, with some not included. The sample shows roughly 120,000 clones, around three quarters of them seen only once. Sequencing was carried out using PBMCs. Receptors were obtained from a human donor in good health.

V and J are TRBV28 and TRBJ2-1; 10 positions match TRBD1. Trimming took 6 bases from V and 2 from J; bases not matched to a gene: 4. Germline CDR1 MDHEN, CDR2 SYDVKM. The CDR3 contains 15 residues. CDR3 sequence reads: CASSRGTGAYNEQFF. The CDR3 coding sequence is TGTGCCAGCAGCCGCGGGACAGGGGCCTACAATGAGCAGTTCTTC.

This clone was recorded a few times. The chain carries TRBV6-6 and TRBJ2-5; TRBD1 is a possible D gene (5 bases). Germline loops: CDR1 MNHNY, CDR2 SVGAGI (reference sequence). Trimming removed 6 bases at V and 1 base at J, with 9 bases between. CDR3 length: 13 residues. This CDR3 is CASSSDTQETQYF. CDR3 DNA sequence: TGTGCCAGCAGCTCGGACACCCAAGAGACCCAGTACTTC.

The chain has TRBV5-1 and TRBJ2-2; perhaps TRBD2 as D (5 bases). CDR3 size: 16 residues. The V end was cut by 6 bases, the J end by 6 bases, with 21 bases between. The germline gives CDR1 SGHRS, CDR2 YFSETQ. The CDR3 nucleotides read TGCGCCAGCACCCCCCGGGGTGGGGTCCTGGCCGGGGAGCTGTTTTTT. Residues: CASTPRGGVLAGELFF.

CDR3 nucleotides: TGTGCCAGCAGCGTAGGAGTAGCGGGCGACAATGAGCAGTTCTTC. This encodes CASSVGVAGDNEQFF. This rearrangement joins TRBV9 to TRBJ2-1, with 7 bases fitting TRBD2. In germline, CDR1 is SGDLS, CDR2 YYNGEE. V was pared by 0 bases and J by 5 bases, with 5 bases of the junction left unmatched. The CDR3 is 15 amino acids.

This clone was counted only a few times. The CDR3 loop reads CASSPGNAASGRALRFREQYF. In DNA, the CDR3 is TGTGCCAGCAGCCCGGGCAACGCGGCTAGCGGGAGGGCCCTCCGATTTCGGGAGCAGTACTTC. The chain joins TRBV28 to TRBJ2-7, with 12 nucleotides matching TRBD2. The V segment lost 6 bases and the J segment 7 bases; nucleotides outside the gene matches: 28. The CDR3 is 21 residues long. The germline V gene has CDR1 MDHEN and CDR2 SYDVKM.

The CDR3 region has the DNA TGTGCCAGTACATGGACTAGCGGCAAAAACATTCAGTACTTC. Its translation is CASTWTSGKNIQYF. The chain is built from TRBV28 and TRBJ2-4, with 10 nucleotides matching TRBD2. Unmatched junction bases numbered 5, after V lost 9 bases and J lost 3 bases. This CDR3 contains 14 residues. CDR1 and CDR2 (germline): MDHEN, SYDVKM.

This rearrangement joins TRBV15 to TRBJ1-5; TRBD1 agrees at 7 bases. CDR3 length: 16 amino acids. Unmatched junction bases numbered 6, after V lost 2 bases and J lost 2 bases. Germline CDR1 LNHNV, CDR2 YYDKDF (reference sequence). CDR3 amino acids: CATSRTGESGNQPQHF. CDR3 sequence (DNA): TGTGCCACCAGCAGAACAGGGGAATCGGGCAATCAGCCCCAGCATTTT.

The rearrangement links TRBV6-5 to TRBJ2-7; no clear D gene. The V end lost 2 bases, the J end lost 2 bases, and 13 bases lay between the germline ends. Per germline, CDR1 MNHEY and CDR2 SVGAGI. The CDR3 length is 15 residues. In DNA form, the CDR3 reads TGTGCCAGCAGTTACGAGCCGGGTACCACCTACGAGCAGTACTTC. Translation: CASSYEPGTTYEQYF.

This clone was observed a single time. This chain uses TRBV10-2 with TRBJ2-5; a weak D match, TRBD1 (8 bases). The J call is doubtful: the DNA matches TRBJ2-7 better. This CDR3 is built from 16 residues. Per the germline V gene, CDR1 is WSHSY and CDR2 is SAAADI. The CDR3 is CASTTLGGTGPDEQYF. The CDR3 DNA reads TGCGCCAGCACCACCCTGGGGGGGACAGGCCCCGACGAGCAGTACTTC.

This chain connects TRBV7-9 to TRBJ1-2; 7 bases map to TRBD1. V was clipped by 0 bases and J by 4 bases; unmatched bases: 14. The CDR3 loop spans 18 amino acids. CDR1 is SEHNR and CDR2 is FQNEAQ in the germline V gene (reference sequence). CDR3 amino acids: CASSLATGRIIDSYGYTF. In nucleotides, the CDR3 is TGTGCCAGCAGCTTAGCGACAGGGCGGATTATAGATAGCTATGGCTACACCTTC.

This clone was seen only a few times. The V gene is TRBV19, the J gene TRBJ2-5, with 8 bases matching TRBD1. J gave up 5 bases and V 11 bases, and 10 bases lay outside the gene matches. Germline CDR1 is LNHDA and CDR2 is SQIVND (reference sequence). CDR3 size: 13 residues. The CDR3 DNA follows: TGTGCCTGCAGGGGACAGGCTCAGGAGACCCAGTACTTC. It specifies CACRGQAQETQYF.

This chain links TRBV9 with TRBJ2-7, with 7 positions matching TRBD2. CDR3 length: 15 residues. Per the germline V gene, CDR1 is SGDLS and CDR2 is YYNGEE. With V trimmed by 0 bases and J by 1 base, 4 bases remained unmatched. CDR3 sequence (DNA): TGTGCCAGCAGCGTAGCGGGTAGCGGGTCCTACGAGCAGTACTTC. Protein product: CASSVAGSGSYEQYF.

This clone was recorded only once. The chain joins TRBV28 to TRBJ1-5; weak D call: TRBD1 (6 bases). The V end was cut by 7 bases, the J end by 1 base, with 11 bases between. Per germline, CDR1 MDHEN and CDR2 SYDVKM. The CDR3 sequence is 14 residues long. The CDR3 is CASMRGASNQPQHF. The CDR3 DNA is TGTGCCAGCATGCGGGGGGCAAGCAATCAGCCCCAGCATTTT.

There are a few counts of this clone. The rearrangement links TRBV28 to TRBJ1-4; D is perhaps TRBD1 (5 bases). Looked up from germline, CDR1 is MDHEN and CDR2 is SYDVKM. V was pared by 3 bases and J by 10 bases, with 9 bases between. CDR3 size: 12 residues. The DNA for the CDR3 is TGTGCCAGCAGTTTCGGGGGGGTAAAACTGTTTTTT. Its translation is CASSFGGVKLFF. The full variable domain, completed using reference TRBV28 and TRBJ1-4, is DVKVTQSSRYLVKRTGEKVFLECVQDMDHENMFWYRQDPGLGLRLIYFSYDVKMKEKGDIPEGYSVSREKKERFSLILESASTNQTSMYLCASSFGGVKLFFGSGTQLSVL.

This clone was counted between two and nine times. The chain couples TRBV2 to TRBJ1-1; possibly TRBD1 for D (5 bases). Germline lookup yields CDR1 SNHLY and CDR2 FYNNEI. CDR3 length equals 17 residues. Trimming removed 8 bases from V and 4 bases from J, with 26 bases in between. CDR3 sequence (DNA): TGTGCCAGCGCATTACTTCTGGAGGGGACCTGGGGCACTGAAGCTTTCTTT. Residues: CASALLLEGTWGTEAFF.

This clone was seen more than once but under ten times. The rearrangement joins TRBV18 to TRBJ1-1, with D maybe TRBD1 (5 bases). In germline, CDR1 is KGHSH, CDR2 LQKENI. Trimming removed 3 bases from V and 0 bases from J, with 14 bases in between. The CDR3 loop spans 16 amino acids. Here the CDR3 reads CASSPYGRGLNTEAFF. The CDR3 DNA is TGTGCCAGCTCACCTTACGGGAGGGGTTTGAACACTGAAGCTTTCTTT.

The chain is built from TRBV6-5 and TRBJ2-1, with TRBD2 matching over 7 bases. V dropped 5 bases and J dropped 10; count of bases not matched to a gene: 11. The CDR3 consists of 14 residues. Germline V lookup: CDR1 MNHEY, CDR2 SVGAGI. CDR3 nucleotides: TGTGCCAGCAGTCCCGGAGTGGGAGGGTCCGAGCAGTTCTTC. Translation: CASSPGVGGSEQFF.

The genes are TRBV5-1 and TRBJ2-5, with 13 bases matching TRBD2. J lost 5 bases, V lost 0 bases, and 7 bases had no gene match. Germline V lookup: CDR1 SGHRS, CDR2 YFSETQ. The CDR3 extends over 17 amino acids. Here the CDR3 reads CASSLVLAGGLMETQYF. The DNA of the CDR3 is TGCGCCAGCAGCTTGGTACTAGCGGGAGGGCTCATGGAGACCCAGTACTTC.

The chain uses TRBV28 and TRBJ1-2, with 12 nucleotides matching TRBD1. The CDR3 length is 14 residues. The ends lost 4 bases at V and 7 bases at J; junction bases unmatched: 4. Looked up from germline, CDR1 is MDHEN and CDR2 is SYDVKM. The CDR3 is CASSSGQGASGYTF. For the CDR3, the DNA is TGTGCCAGCAGTTCGGGACAGGGGGCCAGTGGCTACACCTTC.

The V gene is TRBV7-8, the J gene TRBJ2-1; 7 bases are shared with TRBD2. V trimming: 0 bases; J trimming: 0 bases; junction bases outside the gene matches: 2. The CDR3 consists of 16 residues. The germline V gene encodes CDR1 SGHVS and CDR2 FQNEAQ. The CDR3 loop reads CASSLAGLGSYNEQFF. The CDR3 coding sequence is TGTGCCAGCAGCTTAGCTGGACTAGGCTCCTACAATGAGCAGTTCTTC.

There are a few counts of this clone. CDR3 in amino acids: CASSYGLAGAYEQYF. The CDR3 nucleotides read TGTGCCAGCAGTTATGGACTAGCGGGGGCCTACGAGCAGTACTTC. The V and J genes are TRBV6-5 and TRBJ2-7, with 13 bases lining up with TRBD2. Trimming at V came to 3 bases and at J to 2 bases, leaving 1 base not matched to a gene. The CDR3 extends over 15 amino acids. Germline CDR1 is MNHEY and CDR2 is SVGAGI.

With regard to this clone: A junction boundary mismatches the germline segment, possibly from a read error. Here the CDR3 DNA reads TGTACCAGTAGTCGACAGAGCCTTAATCAGCCCCAGCATTTT. Protein sequence: CTSSRQSLNQPQHF. The V gene is TRBV19, the J gene TRBJ1-5; a possible D gene is TRBD1 (5 bases). This CDR3 is 14 amino acids long. Germline CDR1 is LNHDA and CDR2 is SQIVND (reference sequence).

The rearrangement uses TRBV28 and TRBJ1-3; D is ambiguous. V was clipped by 3 bases and J by 8 bases, with 5 bases between them. Germline V gene data show CDR1 as MDHEN and CDR2 as SYDVKM. This CDR3 is 11 amino acids long. CDR3 residues: CASSLGDTIYF. CDR3 nucleotides: TGTGCCAGCAGTTTGGGAGACACCATATATTTT. The full variable domain, completed using reference TRBV28 and TRBJ1-3, is DVKVTQSSRYLVKRTGEKVFLECVQDMDHENMFWYRQDPGLGLRLIYFSYDVKMKEKGDIPEGYSVSREKKERFSLILESASTNQTSMYLCASSLGDTIYFGEGSWLTVV.

The chain joins TRBV2 to TRBJ1-5; TRBD1 matches at 8 bases. After removal of 5 bases from V and 7 bases from J, the junction contained 7 bases not matched to a gene. Germline V gene data show CDR1 as SNHLY and CDR2 as FYNNEI. CDR3 length equals 14 residues. The CDR3 bases are TGTGCCAGCAGTCCCGGACAGGGCGGCCAGCCCCAGCATTTT. It encodes CASSPGQGGQPQHF.